This T cell receptor beta chain was sequenced during a study of blood T cells in healthy people across ages. Study-level points and caveats: Across the age range, TCR beta diversity per million T cells fell in a roughly linear way.

The use of a sample-barcoded 5' primer and a J-beta primer mix characterized a second PCR of roughly 6 to 11 cycles. Tags on each cDNA molecule came from a template-switch adaptor with 12 random nucleotides. TCRdb fed the 5' RACE reads into MiXCR, producing one record per CDR3 protein. In the table there are under 850,000 distinct CDR3 sequences, around 36% of which are singletons. A note on this clonotype: Antigen: not known.

Total RNA extracted from each sample amounted to at least 5 micrograms. This receptor was obtained from a young man in good health. The sample consisted of blood.

DNA for the CDR3: TGTGCCAGCAGCCGCCCCGGCAAAGGGGTTCTTGACAATGAGCAGTTCTTC. Protein product: CASSRPGKGVLDNEQFF. The chain has TRBV12-3 or TRBV12-4 and TRBJ2-1; a possible D gene is TRBD1 (5 bases). V was pared by 6 bases and J by 5 bases, with 23 bases between. The CDR3 has 17 amino acids.